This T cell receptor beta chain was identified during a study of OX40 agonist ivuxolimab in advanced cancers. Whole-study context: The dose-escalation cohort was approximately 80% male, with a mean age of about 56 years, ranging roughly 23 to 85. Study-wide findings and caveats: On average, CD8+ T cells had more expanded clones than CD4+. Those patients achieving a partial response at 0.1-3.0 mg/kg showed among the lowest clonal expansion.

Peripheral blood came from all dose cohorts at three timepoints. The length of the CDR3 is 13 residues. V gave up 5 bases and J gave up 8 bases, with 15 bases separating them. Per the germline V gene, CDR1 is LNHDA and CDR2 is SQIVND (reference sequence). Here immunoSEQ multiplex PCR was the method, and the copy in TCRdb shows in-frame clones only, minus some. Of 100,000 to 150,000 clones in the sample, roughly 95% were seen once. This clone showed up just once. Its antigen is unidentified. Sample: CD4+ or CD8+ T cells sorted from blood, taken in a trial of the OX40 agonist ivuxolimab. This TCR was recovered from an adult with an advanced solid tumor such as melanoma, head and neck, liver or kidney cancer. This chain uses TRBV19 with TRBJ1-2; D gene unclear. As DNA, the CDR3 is TGTGCCAGTAGTCAACAGCTATCTACCGGCTACACCTTC. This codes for CASSQQLSTGYTF.